The sequence of this TCR beta chain was determined in a study of T cell repertoires in cytomegalovirus infection. Looking at the study overall: Recently identified HLA-C-restricted CMV epitopes were used, and well-studied HLA-B-restricted CMV epitopes were used as well. Both CMV infection and a matching HLA type were indicated by public TCR beta signatures. Whole-study findings and limits: Clonotypes of TCR beta that were HLA-C-restricted and CMV-specific dominated the ex vivo response.

This clonotype was counted a few times. Its target is unknown. TCRdb passed the reads through MiXCR, listing each CDR3 protein once. Among roughly 920,000 distinct CDR3 sequences, roughly 30% were seen once, and the ten largest hold roughly 13%. Per the germline V gene, CDR1 is MGHRA and CDR2 is YSYEKL. The CDR3 contains 15 residues. Germline trimming cut 3 bases from V and 5 bases from J; bases unmatched to any gene: 6. The sequencing used cultured CD8+ T cells from PBMCs, collected from culture after CMV antigen stimulation. This TCR was sampled from a human donor in good health (CMV status not recorded). Some clones in this sample may be carry-over from other donors' samples. The chain joins TRBV4-1 to TRBJ2-1; 8 bases align to TRBD1. The CDR3 coding sequence is TGCGCCAGCAGCCATGCCGGGACAGGACACAATGAGCAGTTCTTC. Its protein is CASSHAGTGHNEQFF.